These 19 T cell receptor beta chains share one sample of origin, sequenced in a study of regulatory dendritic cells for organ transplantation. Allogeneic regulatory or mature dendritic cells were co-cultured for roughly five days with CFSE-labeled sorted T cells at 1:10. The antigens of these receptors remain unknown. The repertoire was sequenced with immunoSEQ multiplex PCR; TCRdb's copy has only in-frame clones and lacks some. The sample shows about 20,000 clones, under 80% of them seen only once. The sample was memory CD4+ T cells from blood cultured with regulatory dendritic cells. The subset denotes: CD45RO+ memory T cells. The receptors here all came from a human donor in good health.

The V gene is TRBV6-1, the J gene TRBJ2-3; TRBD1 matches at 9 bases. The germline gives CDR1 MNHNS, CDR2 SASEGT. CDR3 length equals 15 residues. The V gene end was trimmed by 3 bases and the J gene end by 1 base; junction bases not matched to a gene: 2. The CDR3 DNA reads TGTGCCAGCAGTGACAGGACAGGGGGCACAGATACGCAGTATTTT. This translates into CASSDRTGGTDTQYF.

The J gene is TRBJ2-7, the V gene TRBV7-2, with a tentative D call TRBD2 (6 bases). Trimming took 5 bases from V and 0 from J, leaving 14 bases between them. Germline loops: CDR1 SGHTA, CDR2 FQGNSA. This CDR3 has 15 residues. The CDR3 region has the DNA TGTGCCAGCAGCCCTTTAGGGCGGGACTCCTACGAGCAGTACTTC. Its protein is CASSPLGRDSYEQYF.

CDR3 residues: CASSLAIGAPTDTQYF. The CDR3 nucleotides are TGTGCCAGCAGCTTAGCAATCGGGGCCCCCACAGATACGCAGTATTTT. The chain recombines TRBV7-6 with TRBJ2-3, with D perhaps TRBD1 or TRBD2 (5 bases each). Germline CDR1 SGHVS, CDR2 FNYEAQ. Trimming shortened V by 0 bases and J by 2 bases, and 12 bases separated the two germline ends. This CDR3 comprises 16 residues.

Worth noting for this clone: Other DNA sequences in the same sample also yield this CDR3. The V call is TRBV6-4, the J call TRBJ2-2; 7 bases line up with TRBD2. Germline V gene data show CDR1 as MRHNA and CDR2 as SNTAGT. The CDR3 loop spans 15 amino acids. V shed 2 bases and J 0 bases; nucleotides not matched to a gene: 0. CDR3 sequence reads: CASSDGGANTGELFF. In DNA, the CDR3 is TGTGCCAGCAGTGACGGGGGGGCGAACACCGGGGAGCTGTTTTTT.

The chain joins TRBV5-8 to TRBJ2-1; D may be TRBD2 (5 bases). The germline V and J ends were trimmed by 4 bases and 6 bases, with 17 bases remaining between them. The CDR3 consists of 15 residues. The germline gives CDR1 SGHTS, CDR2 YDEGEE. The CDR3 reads CASSLEGARANEQFF. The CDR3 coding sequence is TGTGCCAGCAGCCTCGAGGGAGCTAGGGCCAATGAGCAGTTCTTC.

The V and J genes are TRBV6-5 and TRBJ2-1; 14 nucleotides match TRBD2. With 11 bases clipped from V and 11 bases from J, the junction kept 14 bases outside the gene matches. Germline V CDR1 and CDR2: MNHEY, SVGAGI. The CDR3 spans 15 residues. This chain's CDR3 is CAGGDRLAGGPQQFF. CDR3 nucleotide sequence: TGTGCCGGTGGGGACCGACTAGCGGGAGGGCCCCAGCAGTTCTTC.

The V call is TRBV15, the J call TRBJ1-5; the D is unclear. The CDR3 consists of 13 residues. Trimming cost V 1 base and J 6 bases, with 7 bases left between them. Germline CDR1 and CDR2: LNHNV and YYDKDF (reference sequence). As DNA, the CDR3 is TGTGCCACCAGCAGAGGGGTCGGTCAGCCCCAGCATTTT. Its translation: CATSRGVGQPQHF.

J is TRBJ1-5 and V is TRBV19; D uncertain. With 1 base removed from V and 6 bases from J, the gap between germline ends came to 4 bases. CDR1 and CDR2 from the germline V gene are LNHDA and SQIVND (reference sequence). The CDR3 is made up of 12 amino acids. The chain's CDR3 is CASSIGSQPQHF. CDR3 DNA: TGTGCCAGTAGTATAGGGAGTCAGCCCCAGCATTTT.

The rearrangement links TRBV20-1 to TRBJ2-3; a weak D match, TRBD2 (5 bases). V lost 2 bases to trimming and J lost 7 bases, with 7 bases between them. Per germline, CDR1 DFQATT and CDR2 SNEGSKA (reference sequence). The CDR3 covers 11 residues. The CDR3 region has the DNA TGCAGTGCTAGACCGGACTATACGCAGTATTTT. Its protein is CSARPDYTQYF.

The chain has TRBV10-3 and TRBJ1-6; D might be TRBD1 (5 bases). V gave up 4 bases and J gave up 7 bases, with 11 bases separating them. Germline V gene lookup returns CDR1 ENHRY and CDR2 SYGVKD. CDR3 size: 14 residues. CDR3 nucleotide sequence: TGTGCCATCAGTGTGGGGGGAGAAAATTCACCCCTCCACTTT. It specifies CAISVGGENSPLHF.

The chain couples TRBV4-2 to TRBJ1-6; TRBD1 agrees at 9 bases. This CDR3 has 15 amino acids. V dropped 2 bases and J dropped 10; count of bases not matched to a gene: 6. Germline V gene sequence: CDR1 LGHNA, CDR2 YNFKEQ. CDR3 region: CASSQTGTGLSPLHF. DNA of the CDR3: TGTGCCAGCAGCCAAACCGGGACAGGGCTCTCACCCCTCCACTTT.

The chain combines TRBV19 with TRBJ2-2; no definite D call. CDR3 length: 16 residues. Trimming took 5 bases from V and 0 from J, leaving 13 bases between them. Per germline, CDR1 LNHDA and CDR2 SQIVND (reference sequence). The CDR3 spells CASSAAWVTNTGELFF. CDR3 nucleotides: TGTGCCAGTAGTGCTGCCTGGGTTACGAACACCGGGGAGCTGTTTTTT.

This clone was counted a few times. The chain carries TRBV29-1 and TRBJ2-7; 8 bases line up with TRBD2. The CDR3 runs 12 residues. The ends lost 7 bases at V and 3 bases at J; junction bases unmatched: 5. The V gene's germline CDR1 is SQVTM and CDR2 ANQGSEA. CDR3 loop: CSAERGGYEQYF. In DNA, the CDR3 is TGCAGCGCCGAACGGGGGGGCTACGAGCAGTACTTC.

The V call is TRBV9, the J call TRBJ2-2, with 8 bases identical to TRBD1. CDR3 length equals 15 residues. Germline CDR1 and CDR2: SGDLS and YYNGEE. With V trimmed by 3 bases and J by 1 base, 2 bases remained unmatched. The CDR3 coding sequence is TGTGCCAGCAGCGAGACAGGGGTGAACACCGGGGAGCTGTTTTTT. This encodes CASSETGVNTGELFF.

The CDR3 protein is CASTTGTYNEQFF. The CDR3 DNA is TGCGCCAGCACCACCGGGACCTACAATGAGCAGTTCTTC. The chain couples TRBV5-1 to TRBJ2-1, with a weak D call TRBD2 (5 bases). The CDR3 is 13 amino acids. V dropped 6 bases and J dropped 2 bases, with 9 bases sitting between them. Germline CDR1 reads SGHRS; CDR2 reads YFSETQ. The variable domain in full, with the rest retrieved from reference TRBV5-1 and TRBJ2-1, is KAGVTQTPRYLIKTRGQQVTLSCSPISGHRSVSWYQQTPGQGLQFLFEYFSETQRNKGNFPGRFSGRQFSNSRSEMNVSTLELGDSALYLCASTTGTYNEQFFGPGTRLTVL.

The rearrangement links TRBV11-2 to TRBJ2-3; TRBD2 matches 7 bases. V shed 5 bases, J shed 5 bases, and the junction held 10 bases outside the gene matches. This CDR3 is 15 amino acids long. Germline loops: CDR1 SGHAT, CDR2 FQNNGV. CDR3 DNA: TGTGCCAGCAGCCCTTTGGCGGGAGCGGAAGATACGCAGTATTTT. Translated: CASSPLAGAEDTQYF.

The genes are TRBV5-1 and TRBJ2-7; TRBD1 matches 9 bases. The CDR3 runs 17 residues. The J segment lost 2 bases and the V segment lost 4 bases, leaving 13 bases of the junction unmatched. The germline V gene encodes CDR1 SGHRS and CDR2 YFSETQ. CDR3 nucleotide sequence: TGCGCCAGCAGCAGAAATGGACAGGGGTCTATCCCCTACGAGCAGTACTTC. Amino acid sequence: CASSRNGQGSIPYEQYF. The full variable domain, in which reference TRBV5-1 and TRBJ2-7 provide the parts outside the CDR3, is KAGVTQTPRYLIKTRGQQVTLSCSPISGHRSVSWYQQTPGQGLQFLFEYFSETQRNKGNFPGRFSGRQFSNSRSEMNVSTLELGDSALYLCASSRNGQGSIPYEQYFGPGTRLTVT.

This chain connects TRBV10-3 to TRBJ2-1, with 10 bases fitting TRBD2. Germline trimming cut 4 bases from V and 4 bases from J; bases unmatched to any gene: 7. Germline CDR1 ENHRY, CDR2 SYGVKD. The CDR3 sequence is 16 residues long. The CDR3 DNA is TGTGCCATCAGTGGGGATAGCGGGGGGACATACAATGAGCAGTTCTTC. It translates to CAISGDSGGTYNEQFF.

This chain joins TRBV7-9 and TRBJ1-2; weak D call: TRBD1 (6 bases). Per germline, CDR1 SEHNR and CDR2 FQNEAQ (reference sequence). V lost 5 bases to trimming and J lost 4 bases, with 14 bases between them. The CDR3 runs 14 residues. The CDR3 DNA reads TGTGCCAGCAGCCACGGGGGACACAGCTATGGCTACACCTTC. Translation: CASSHGGHSYGYTF.